Listed below are T cell receptor beta chains from one sample, sequenced in a study of CD8 T cells in Susac syndrome. TCRdb re-called the immunoSEQ multiplex PCR reads with MiXCR, one entry per CDR3 protein. The sample has 200,000 to 250,000 distinct CDR3 sequences, approximately 90% seen once. The specimen sequenced was CD8+ T cells from PBMCs. The source is a human donor with multiple sclerosis. Each CDR3 is given with its conserved first and last residue. A D gene is named only where the DNA matches it firmly. Rows may omit the clone size; those that give it use once, few, many or a size class.

d_call j_call clone_size v_call cdr3_nt cdr3_aa
TRBD2 TRBJ2-5 - TRBV7-2 TGTGCCAGCAGCCCACTGGGGGGGGGAGAGACCCAGTACTTC CASSPLGGGETQYF
- TRBJ2-1 - TRBV5-6 TGTGCCAGCAGCTTGGTAAGATACAATGAGCAGTTCTTC CASSLVRYNEQFF
TRBD2 TRBJ2-7 - TRBV12-3/TRBV12-4 TGTGCCAGCACCATCGGGGGGAGCCACGAGCAGTACTTC CASTIGGSHEQYF
- TRBJ2-7 - TRBV29-1 TGCAGCGTTGAAGCGGGCACCACCGCCAACTCCTACGAGCAGTACTTC CSVEAGTTANSYEQYF
TRBD1 TRBJ2-3 - TRBV7-3 TGTGCCAGCAGCCCGACAGGGGGGGCAGATACGCAGTATTTT CASSPTGGADTQYF
- TRBJ1-4 - TRBV19 TGTGCCAGTAGTATAGCCGCCCATGACAAACTGTTTTTT CASSIAAHDKLFF
- TRBJ2-3 - TRBV9 TGTGCCAGCAGCCAGGAAGGGATACTAGCAGATACGCAGTATTTT CASSQEGILADTQYF
TRBD1 TRBJ2-5 - TRBV3-1 TGTGCCAGCAGCCATGGACAGGAACAAGAGACCCAGTACTTC CASSHGQEQETQYF
TRBD2 TRBJ2-1 - TRBV7-3 TGTGCCAGCAGCCCCGGGACTAGCCTCACCTACAATGAGCAGTTCTTC CASSPGTSLTYNEQFF
TRBD1 TRBJ2-7 - TRBV5-1 TGCGCCAGCAGCTTGGGTGCCGTTGGACAGGGAGGCTACGAGCAGTACTTC CASSLGAVGQGGYEQYF
- TRBJ2-3 - TRBV5-4 TGTGCCAGCAGCTGGGTGGGATTCACAGATACGCAGTATTTT CASSWVGFTDTQYF
- TRBJ1-2 once TRBV6-1 TGTGCCAGCAGTGTGCGCCCTACCTCGGACTATGGCTACACCTTC CASSVRPTSDYGYTF
- TRBJ2-1 - TRBV2 TGTGCCAGCAGCGCCCCGGGGCTTACTAACAATGAGCAGTTCTTC CASSAPGLTNNEQFF
TRBD1 TRBJ2-7 - TRBV6-1 TGTGCCAGCAGTGATGACAGGGCGTCCTACGAGCAGTACTTC CASSDDRASYEQYF
- TRBJ2-1 - TRBV11-2 TGTGCCAGCAGCCACCGTGCCAATGAGCAGTTCTTC CASSHRANEQFF
- TRBJ2-6 once TRBV6-2/TRBV6-3 TGTGCCAGCAGTAGCCCTCGCGTCTCTGGGGCCAACGTCCTGACTTTC CASSSPRVSGANVLTF
- TRBJ1-1 - TRBV9 TGTGCCAGCAGCCAAGGGGGGGGTGAAGCTTTCTTT CASSQGGGEAFF
- TRBJ1-2 - TRBV5-6 TGTGCCAGCAGCTTACTTAACTATGGCTACACCTTC CASSLLNYGYTF
TRBD2 TRBJ2-7 - TRBV7-6 TGTGCCAGCAGCGGACTAGCGGGGACAGCCTACGAGCAGTACTTC CASSGLAGTAYEQYF
- TRBJ2-5 - TRBV19 TGTGCCAGTAGCCCCGGACTACGCCCTAGGGAAGAGACCCAGTACTTC CASSPGLRPREETQYF
- TRBJ1-5 - TRBV5-6 TGTGCCAGCAGCTTGTTCGGCTCCCCCCAGCATTTT CASSLFGSPQHF
- TRBJ1-2 once TRBV7-9 TGTGCCAGCAGCTCCTCGCGGGGGACCTACACCTTC CASSSSRGTYTF
- TRBJ1-2 - TRBV20-1 TGCAGTGCTAGAGATCCTGGGGCAAAAGCTAACTATGGCTACACCTTC CSARDPGAKANYGYTF
- TRBJ2-7 - TRBV6-5 TGTGCCAGCAGTCCCGGTTCGGGAGCCTACGAGCAGTACTTC CASSPGSGAYEQYF
- TRBJ2-2 - TRBV9 TGTGCCAGCAGCGTAGTGGACGGGGAGCTGTTTTTT CASSVVDGELFF
TRBD2 TRBJ2-7 - TRBV4-3 TGCGCCAGCAGCCAAGGGGACTACATAACCTACGAGCAGTACTTC CASSQGDYITYEQYF
- TRBJ1-6 - TRBV2 TGTGCCAGCAGTGACGCCCGCTGGGCTATTGATTCACCCCTCCACTTT CASSDARWAIDSPLHF
- TRBJ2-7 - TRBV6-1 TGTGCCAGCTACCGAAGGGACCTCTACGAGCAGTACTTC CASYRRDLYEQYF
- TRBJ2-1 - TRBV5-6 TGTGCCAACAGCGAGGTTGGTAATTATGAGCAGTTCTTC CANSEVGNYEQFF
- TRBJ2-7 - TRBV20-1 TGCAGTGCTAGAAAACGGGGGACCCTCTACGAGCAGTACTTC CSARKRGTLYEQYF
- TRBJ1-2 once TRBV5-4 TGTGCCAGCAGTGAAGCGGGGGCTGGGGGCTACACCTTC CASSEAGAGGYTF
TRBD1 TRBJ1-1 - TRBV18 TGTGCCAGCTCACCGGGGACAGGGCGGGGAAACACTGAAGCTTTCTTT CASSPGTGRGNTEAFF
TRBD2 TRBJ2-7 - TRBV6-5 TGTGCCAGCAGTTACTTACCCGGAAGGGCGGGACTAGCGGGGAGCTACGAGCAGTACTTC CASSYLPGRAGLAGSYEQYF
- TRBJ2-7 - TRBV27 TGTGCCAGCAGCCCAGTGGGGGCCTACGAGCAGTACTTC CASSPVGAYEQYF
- TRBJ2-1 - TRBV27 TGTGCCAGCAGTTTTTCGCGACTAGTTTCCTACAATGAGCAGTTCTTC CASSFSRLVSYNEQFF
- TRBJ2-7 - TRBV30 TGTGCCTGGAGTGTCGGTACCTACGAGCAGTACTTC CAWSVGTYEQYF
TRBD2 TRBJ2-5 - TRBV4-2 TGTGCCAGCAGCCAAGAGGGTATCGGGGCGGGGGTGGAGACCCAGTACTTC CASSQEGIGAGVETQYF
TRBD1 TRBJ2-7 - TRBV6-5 TGTGCCAGCAGCCGGACAGGTTTTCCCTACGAGCAGTACTTC CASSRTGFPYEQYF
- TRBJ2-2 - TRBV7-3 TGTGCCAGCAAGGCCAACACCGGGGAGCTGTTTTTT CASKANTGELFF
TRBD2 TRBJ2-3 - TRBV4-1 TGCGCCAGCAGACCGCGGGGGGCAGATACGCAGTATTTT CASRPRGADTQYF
- TRBJ2-5 - TRBV4-1 TGCGCCAGCAGCCAAGTTACTAGTCCCCAAGAGACCCAGTACTTC CASSQVTSPQETQYF
- TRBJ2-3 once TRBV12-3/TRBV12-4 TGTGCCAGCAGCCCTCAGGACCAAACAGATACGCAGTATTTT CASSPQDQTDTQYF